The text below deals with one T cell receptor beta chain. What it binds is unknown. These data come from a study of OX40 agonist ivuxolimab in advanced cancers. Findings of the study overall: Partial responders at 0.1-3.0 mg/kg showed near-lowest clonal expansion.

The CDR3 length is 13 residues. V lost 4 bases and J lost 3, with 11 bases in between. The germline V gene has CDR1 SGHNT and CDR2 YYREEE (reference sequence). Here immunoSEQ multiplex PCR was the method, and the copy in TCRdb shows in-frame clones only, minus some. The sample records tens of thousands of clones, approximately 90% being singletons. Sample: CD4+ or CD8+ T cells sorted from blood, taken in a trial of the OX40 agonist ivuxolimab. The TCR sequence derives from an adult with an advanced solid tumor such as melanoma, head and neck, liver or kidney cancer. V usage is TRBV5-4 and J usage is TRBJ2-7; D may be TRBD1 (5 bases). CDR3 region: CASSHPGFYEQYF. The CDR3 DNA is TGTGCCAGCAGCCACCCAGGGTTCTACGAGCAGTACTTC.